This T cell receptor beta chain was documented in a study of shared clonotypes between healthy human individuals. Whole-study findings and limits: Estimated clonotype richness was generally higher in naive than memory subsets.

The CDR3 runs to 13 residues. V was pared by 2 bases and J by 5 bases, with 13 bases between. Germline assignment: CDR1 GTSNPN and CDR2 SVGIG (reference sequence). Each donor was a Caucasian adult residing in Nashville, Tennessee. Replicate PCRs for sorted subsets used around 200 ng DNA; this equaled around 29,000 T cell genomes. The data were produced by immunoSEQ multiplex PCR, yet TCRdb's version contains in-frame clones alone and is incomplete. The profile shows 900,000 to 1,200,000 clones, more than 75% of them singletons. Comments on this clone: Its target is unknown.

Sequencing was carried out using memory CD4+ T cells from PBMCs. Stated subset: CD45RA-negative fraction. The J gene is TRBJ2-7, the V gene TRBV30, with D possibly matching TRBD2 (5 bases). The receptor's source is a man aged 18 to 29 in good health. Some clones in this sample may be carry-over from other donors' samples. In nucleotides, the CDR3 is TGTGCCTGGAGTATAGGACTCCGAAACGAGCAGTACTTC. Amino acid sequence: CAWSIGLRNEQYF.